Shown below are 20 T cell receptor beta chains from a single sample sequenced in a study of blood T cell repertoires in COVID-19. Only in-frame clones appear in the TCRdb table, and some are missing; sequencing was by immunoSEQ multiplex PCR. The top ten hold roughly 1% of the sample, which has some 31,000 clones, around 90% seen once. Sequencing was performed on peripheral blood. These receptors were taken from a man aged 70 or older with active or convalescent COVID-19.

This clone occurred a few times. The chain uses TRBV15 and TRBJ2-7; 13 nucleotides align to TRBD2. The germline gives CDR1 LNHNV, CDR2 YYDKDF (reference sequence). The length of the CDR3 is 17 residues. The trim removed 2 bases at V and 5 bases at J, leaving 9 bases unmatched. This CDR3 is CATSRSTSGRASDEQYF. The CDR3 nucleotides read TGTGCCACCAGCAGATCCACTAGCGGGAGGGCCTCGGACGAGCAGTACTTC.

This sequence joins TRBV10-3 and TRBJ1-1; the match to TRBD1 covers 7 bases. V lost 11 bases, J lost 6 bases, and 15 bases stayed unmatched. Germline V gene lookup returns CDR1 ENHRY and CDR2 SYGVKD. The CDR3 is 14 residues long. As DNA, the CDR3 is TGTGCCTCAACCTCGAGGACAGGCGCGGCTGAAGCTTTCTTT. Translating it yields CASTSRTGAAEAFF.

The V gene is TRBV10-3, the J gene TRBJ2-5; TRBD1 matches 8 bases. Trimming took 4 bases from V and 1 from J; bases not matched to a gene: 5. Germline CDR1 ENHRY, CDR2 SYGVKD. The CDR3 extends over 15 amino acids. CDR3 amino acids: CAISVTTGGQETQYF. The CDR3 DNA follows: TGTGCCATCAGTGTTACAACAGGGGGCCAAGAGACCCAGTACTTC.

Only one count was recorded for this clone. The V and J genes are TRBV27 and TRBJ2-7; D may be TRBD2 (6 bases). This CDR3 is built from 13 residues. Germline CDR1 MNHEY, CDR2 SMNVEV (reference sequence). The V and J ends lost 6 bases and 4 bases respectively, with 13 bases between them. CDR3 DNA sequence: TGTGCCAGCAGGGGCGGGACGCTATACGAGCAGTACTTC. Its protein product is CASRGGTLYEQYF.

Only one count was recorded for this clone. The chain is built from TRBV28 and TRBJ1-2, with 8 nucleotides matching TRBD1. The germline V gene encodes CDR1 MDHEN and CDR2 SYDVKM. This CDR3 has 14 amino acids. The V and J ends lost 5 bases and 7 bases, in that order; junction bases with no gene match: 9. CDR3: CASSRAGGVGGYTF. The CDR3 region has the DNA TGTGCCAGCAGTAGGGCAGGGGGCGTCGGTGGCTACACCTTC.

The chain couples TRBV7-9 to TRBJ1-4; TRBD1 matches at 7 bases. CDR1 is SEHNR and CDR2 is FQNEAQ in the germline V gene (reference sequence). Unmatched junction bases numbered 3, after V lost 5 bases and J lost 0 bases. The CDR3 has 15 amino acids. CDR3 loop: CASSPGQTTNEKLFF. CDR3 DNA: TGTGCCAGCAGCCCGGGACAGACAACTAATGAAAAACTGTTTTTT.

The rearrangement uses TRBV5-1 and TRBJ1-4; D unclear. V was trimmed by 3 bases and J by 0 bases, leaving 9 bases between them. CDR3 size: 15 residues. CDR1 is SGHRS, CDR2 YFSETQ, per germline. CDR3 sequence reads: CASSSSGATNEKLFF. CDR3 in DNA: TGCGCCAGCAGCTCCTCAGGCGCAACTAATGAAAAACTGTTTTTT.

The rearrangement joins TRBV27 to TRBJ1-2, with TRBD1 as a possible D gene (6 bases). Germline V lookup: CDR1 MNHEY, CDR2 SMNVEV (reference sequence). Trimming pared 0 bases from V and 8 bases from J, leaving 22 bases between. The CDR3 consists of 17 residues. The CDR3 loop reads CASSLSAGGGGAEGYTF. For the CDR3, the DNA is TGTGCCAGCAGTTTATCCGCAGGAGGCGGGGGCGCAGAAGGCTACACCTTC.

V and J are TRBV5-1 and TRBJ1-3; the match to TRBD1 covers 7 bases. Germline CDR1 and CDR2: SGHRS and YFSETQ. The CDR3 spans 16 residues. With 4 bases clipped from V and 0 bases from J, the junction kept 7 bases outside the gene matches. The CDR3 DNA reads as TGCGCCAGCAGCGCAACAGGGGCGAACTCTGGAAACACCATATATTTT. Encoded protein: CASSATGANSGNTIYF.

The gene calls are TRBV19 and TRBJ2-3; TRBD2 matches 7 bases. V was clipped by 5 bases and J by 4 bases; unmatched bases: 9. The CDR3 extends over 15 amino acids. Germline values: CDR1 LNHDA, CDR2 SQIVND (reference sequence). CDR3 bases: TGTGCCAGTAGTGGTTTGGAGCGGGGTTCAGATACGCAGTATTTT. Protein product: CASSGLERGSDTQYF.

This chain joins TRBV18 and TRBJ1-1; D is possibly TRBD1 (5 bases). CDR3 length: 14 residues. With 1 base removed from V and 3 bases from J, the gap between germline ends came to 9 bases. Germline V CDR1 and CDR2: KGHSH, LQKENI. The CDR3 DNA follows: TGTGCCAGCTCACCACTCGCCAGGGACACTGAAGCTTTCTTT. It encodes CASSPLARDTEAFF.

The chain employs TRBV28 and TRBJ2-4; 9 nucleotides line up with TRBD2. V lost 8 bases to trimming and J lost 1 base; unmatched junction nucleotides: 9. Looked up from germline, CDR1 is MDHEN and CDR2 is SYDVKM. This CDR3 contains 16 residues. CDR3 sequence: CASGGRALLAKNIQYF. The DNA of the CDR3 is TGTGCCAGCGGCGGGAGGGCGCTTCTGGCCAAAAACATTCAGTACTTC.

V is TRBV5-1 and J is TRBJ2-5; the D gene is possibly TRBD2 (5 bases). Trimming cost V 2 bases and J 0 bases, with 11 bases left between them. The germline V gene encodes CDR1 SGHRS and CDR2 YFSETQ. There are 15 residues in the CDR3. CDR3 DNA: TGCGCCAGCAGCTTTATGAGCGGCAACCAAGAGACCCAGTACTTC. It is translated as CASSFMSGNQETQYF.

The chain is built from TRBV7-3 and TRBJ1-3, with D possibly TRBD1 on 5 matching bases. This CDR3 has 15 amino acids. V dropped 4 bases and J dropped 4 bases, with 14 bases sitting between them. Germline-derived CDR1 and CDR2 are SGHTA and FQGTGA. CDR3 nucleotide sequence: TGTGCCAGCAGCTCCGGCAGGGCTTCGGGAAACACCATATATTTT. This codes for CASSSGRASGNTIYF. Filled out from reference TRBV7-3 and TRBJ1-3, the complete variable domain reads GAGVSQTPSNKVTEKGKYVELRCDPISGHTALYWYRQSLGQGPEFLIYFQGTGAADDSGLPNDRFFAVRPEGSVSTLKIQRTERGDSAVYLCASSSGRASGNTIYFGEGSWLTVV.

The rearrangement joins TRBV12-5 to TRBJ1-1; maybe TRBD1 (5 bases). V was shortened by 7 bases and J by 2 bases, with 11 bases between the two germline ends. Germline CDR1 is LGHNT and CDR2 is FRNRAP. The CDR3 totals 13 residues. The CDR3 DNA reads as TGTGCTAGTGCGCTTCAGGGTAACACTGAAGCTTTCTTT. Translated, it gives CASALQGNTEAFF.

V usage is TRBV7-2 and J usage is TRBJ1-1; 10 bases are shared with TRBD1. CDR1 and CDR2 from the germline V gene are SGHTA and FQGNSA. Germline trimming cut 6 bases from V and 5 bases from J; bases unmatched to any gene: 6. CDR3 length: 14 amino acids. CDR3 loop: CASRATGQGTEAFF. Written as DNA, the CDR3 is TGTGCCAGCAGAGCGACGGGACAGGGGACTGAAGCTTTCTTT. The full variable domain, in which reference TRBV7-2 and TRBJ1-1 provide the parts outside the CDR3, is GAGVSQSPSNKVTEKGKDVELRCDPISGHTALYWYRQSLGQGLEFLIYFQGNSAPDKSGLPSDRFSAERTGGSVSTLTIQRTQQEDSAVYLCASRATGQGTEAFFGQGTRLTVV.

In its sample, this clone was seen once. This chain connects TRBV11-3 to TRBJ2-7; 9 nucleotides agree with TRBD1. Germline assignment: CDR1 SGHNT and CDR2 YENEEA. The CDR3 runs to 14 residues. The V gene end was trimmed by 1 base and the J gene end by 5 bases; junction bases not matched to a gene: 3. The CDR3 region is CASSLGGDRDEQYF. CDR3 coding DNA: TGTGCCAGCAGCTTAGGTGGGGACAGGGACGAGCAGTACTTC.

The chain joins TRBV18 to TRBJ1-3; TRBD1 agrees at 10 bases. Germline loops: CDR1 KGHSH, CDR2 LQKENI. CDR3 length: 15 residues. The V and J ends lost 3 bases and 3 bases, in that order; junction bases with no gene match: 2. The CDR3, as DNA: TGTGCCAGCTCACCGGGACAGGGGTATGGAAACACCATATATTTT. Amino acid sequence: CASSPGQGYGNTIYF.

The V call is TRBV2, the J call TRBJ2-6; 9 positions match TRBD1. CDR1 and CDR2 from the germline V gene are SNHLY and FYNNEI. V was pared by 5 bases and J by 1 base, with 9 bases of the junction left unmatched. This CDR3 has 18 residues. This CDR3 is CASSSTGQGSSGANVLTF. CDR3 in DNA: TGTGCCAGCAGTTCCACGGGACAGGGATCGTCTGGGGCCAACGTCCTGACTTTC.

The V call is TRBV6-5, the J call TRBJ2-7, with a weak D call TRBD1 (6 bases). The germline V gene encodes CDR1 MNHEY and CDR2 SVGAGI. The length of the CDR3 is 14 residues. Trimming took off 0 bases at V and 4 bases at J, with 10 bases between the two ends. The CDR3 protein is CASSYSHRVYEQYF. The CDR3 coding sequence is TGTGCCAGCAGTTACTCGCACAGGGTATACGAGCAGTACTTC.